The 6 T cell receptor beta chains below were found in one sample sequenced in a study of cytomegalovirus exposure and HLA in healthy donors. The PCR had 60 Vbeta and 13 Jbeta primers. Measured with immunoSEQ multiplex PCR; TCRdb has only the in-frame clones, and not every one. The top ten hold approximately 1.2% of the sample, which has 100,000 to 150,000 clones, roughly 80% seen once. Material for sequencing was PBMCs. These receptors came from a boy younger than 18 in good health and CMV-seronegative.

The V call is TRBV30, the J call TRBJ1-2; D is unresolved. Germline V lookup: CDR1 GTSNPN, CDR2 SVGIG (reference sequence). The V gene lost 0 bases and the J gene lost 7 bases, with 9 bases spanning the gap. The CDR3 is 12 amino acids. CDR3: CAWSVRRGGYTF. CDR3 sequence (DNA): TGTGCCTGGAGTGTACGCCGGGGTGGCTACACCTTC.

The J gene is TRBJ2-7, the V gene TRBV6-7, with D tentatively TRBD2 (5 bases). TRBV6-7 is given ORF status, its function remaining uncertain. CDR3 size: 14 residues. V lost 6 bases to trimming and J lost 5 bases, with 17 bases between them. As DNA, the CDR3 is TGTGCCAGCAGCCCCGGGGAGAGGTTCCACGAGCAGTACTTC. It translates to CASSPGERFHEQYF.

This chain connects TRBV2 to TRBJ2-4; D is perhaps TRBD1 (5 bases). Germline loops: CDR1 SNHLY, CDR2 FYNNEI. V lost 7 bases and J lost 0, with 16 bases in between. The CDR3 is 16 amino acids. CDR3 bases: TGTGCCAGCACCTCGGCGACAGTCGTAGCCAAAAACATTCAGTACTTC. It yields the protein CASTSATVVAKNIQYF.

This chain joins TRBV5-5 and TRBJ1-1, with TRBD1 as a possible D gene (5 bases). The V end lost 7 bases, the J end lost 1 base, and 17 bases lay between the germline ends. The germline V gene has CDR1 SGHKS and CDR2 YYEKEE (reference sequence). The CDR3 totals 15 residues. CDR3 residues: CASSHRFASNTEAFF. In DNA, the CDR3 is TGTGCCAGCTCCCACAGGTTTGCCTCGAACACTGAAGCTTTCTTT.

This chain joins TRBV4-2 and TRBJ2-7; the D is unclear. Trimming took off 0 bases at V and 3 bases at J, with 15 bases between the two ends. The germline gives CDR1 LGHNA, CDR2 YNFKEQ. The CDR3 contains 16 residues. The CDR3 loop is CASSQDSASTYYEQYF. The CDR3 DNA reads TGTGCCAGCAGCCAAGACTCCGCCTCCACCTACTACGAGCAGTACTTC.

The rearrangement joins TRBV25-1 to TRBJ1-5, with 7 positions matching TRBD1. The ends lost 6 bases at V and 4 bases at J; junction bases unmatched: 6. This CDR3 has 14 amino acids. Germline CDR1 MGHDK, CDR2 SYGVNS. CDR3 region: CASRSDRENQPQHF. CDR3 bases: TGTGCCAGCAGGTCCGACAGGGAGAATCAGCCCCAGCATTTT. The whole variable domain, filled in from reference TRBV25-1 and TRBJ1-5, reads EADIYQTPRYLVIGTGKKITLECSQTMGHDKMYWYQQDPGMELHLIHYSYGVNSTEKGDLSSESTVSRIRTEHFPLTLESARPSHTSQYLCASRSDRENQPQHFGDGTRLSIL.